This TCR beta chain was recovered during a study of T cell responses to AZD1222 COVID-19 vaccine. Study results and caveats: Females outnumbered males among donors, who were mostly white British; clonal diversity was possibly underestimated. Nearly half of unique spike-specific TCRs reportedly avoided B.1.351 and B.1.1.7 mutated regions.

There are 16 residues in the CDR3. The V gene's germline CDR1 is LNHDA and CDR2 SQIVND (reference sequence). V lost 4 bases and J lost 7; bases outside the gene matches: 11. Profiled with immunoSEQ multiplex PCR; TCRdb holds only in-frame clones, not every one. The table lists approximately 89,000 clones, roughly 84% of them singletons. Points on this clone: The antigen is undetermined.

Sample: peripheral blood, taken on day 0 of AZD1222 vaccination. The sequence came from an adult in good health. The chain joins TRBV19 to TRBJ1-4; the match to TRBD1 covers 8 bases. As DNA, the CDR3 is TGTGCCAGTAGTACGCTGACAGGGGTTCAGGGTGAAAAACTGTTTTTT. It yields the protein CASSTLTGVQGEKLFF.